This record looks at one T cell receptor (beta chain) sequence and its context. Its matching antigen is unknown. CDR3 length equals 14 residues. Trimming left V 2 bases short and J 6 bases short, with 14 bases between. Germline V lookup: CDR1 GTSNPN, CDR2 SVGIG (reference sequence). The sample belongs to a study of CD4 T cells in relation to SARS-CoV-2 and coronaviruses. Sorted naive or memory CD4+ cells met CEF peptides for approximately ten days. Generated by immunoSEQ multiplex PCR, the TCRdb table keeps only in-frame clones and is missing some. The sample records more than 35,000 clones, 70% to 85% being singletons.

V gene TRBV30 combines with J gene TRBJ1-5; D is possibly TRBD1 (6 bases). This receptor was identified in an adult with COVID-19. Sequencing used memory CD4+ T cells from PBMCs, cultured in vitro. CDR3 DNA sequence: TGTGCCTGGAGTCAGGGGCAGGAGGGTCAGCCCCAGCATTTT. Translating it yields CAWSQGQEGQPQHF.